This entry features one TCR beta chain sequence. Its antigen is unknown. The sample is drawn from a study of graft-versus-host responses after intestinal transplantation. Across the study: Induction using anti-thymocyte globulin, followed by tacrolimus and steroids for about 3 years, was given to all recipients.

General study findings and limits: Marrow from the recipient contained GvH clones, some of which had appeared first in ileum or blood.

Per the germline V gene, CDR1 is GTSNPN and CDR2 is SVGIG (reference sequence). The ends were cut back, 2 bases at V and 1 base at J, with 11 bases in the middle. CDR3 length equals 14 residues. The protocol was immunoSEQ multiplex PCR, while the TCRdb copy is restricted to in-frame clones and leaves out a portion. The sample has roughly 39,000 clones, 90% to 95% seen once. The chain carries TRBV30 and TRBJ1-1, with D possibly matching TRBD1 (6 bases). Specimen: unstimulated CD8+ T cells sorted from spleen or lymph node cells, collected before transplant. The TCR originated in a human donor who was the organ donor for an intestinal transplant. The CDR3 sequence is CAWSLVQGNTEAFF. The CDR3 coding sequence is TGTGCCTGGAGTTTAGTACAGGGGAACACTGAAGCTTTCTTT.